A single sample gave rise to the 16 T cell receptor beta chains below, sequenced in a study of blood T cells in healthy people across ages. It was with a sample-barcoded 5' primer and a J-beta primer mix that a second PCR of about 6 to 12 cycles was run. TCRdb ran MiXCR on the 5' RACE reads and lists one entry per CDR3 protein. Among hundreds of thousands of distinct CDR3 sequences, around 50% were seen once, and the ten largest hold approximately 13%. Sequencing used blood. These receptor sequences come from an elderly woman in good health.

V is TRBV18 and J is TRBJ2-7, with TRBD1 matching over 10 bases. The germline V gene has CDR1 KGHSH and CDR2 LQKENI. The ends lost 0 bases at V and 7 bases at J; junction bases unmatched: 9. CDR3 size: 16 residues. The CDR3 sequence is CASSPPGTGVFSEQYF. Written as DNA, the CDR3 is TGTGCCAGCTCACCACCCGGGACAGGGGTCTTTAGTGAGCAGTACTTC.

This clonotype has only one observation. It may be a read error: a sequence one base away is much more abundant. The genes are TRBV10-3 and TRBJ2-2; D might be TRBD2 (6 bases). The ends were cut back, 10 bases at V and 4 bases at J, with 16 bases in the middle. Germline V lookup: CDR1 ENHRY, CDR2 SYGVKD. The CDR3 sequence is 14 residues long. CDR3 sequence reads: CATTPGLSTGELFF. The CDR3 DNA sequence: TGTGCCACGACGCCGGGACTCAGCACCGGGGAGCTGTTTTTT.

The V and J genes are TRBV10-3 and TRBJ1-5; 7 positions match TRBD1. Looked up from germline, CDR1 is ENHRY and CDR2 is SYGVKD. The CDR3 is 13 residues long. V dropped 6 bases and J dropped 4; count of bases not matched to a gene: 3. CDR3 region: CAISPQGNQPQHF. CDR3 bases: TGTGCCATCAGCCCACAGGGGAATCAGCCCCAGCATTTT.

The chain joins TRBV7-9 to TRBJ1-2; 9 bases match TRBD1. The V and J ends lost 5 bases and 5 bases, in that order; junction bases with no gene match: 18. Germline V lookup: CDR1 SEHNR, CDR2 FQNEAQ (reference sequence). The CDR3 has 18 residues. The CDR3 DNA reads TGTGCCAGCAGCCCCATCAACCCCACACAGGGGGCGCGGTATGGCTACACCTTC. As protein: CASSPINPTQGARYGYTF.

The rearrangement links TRBV27 to TRBJ2-6; no reliable D call. CDR1 is MNHEY and CDR2 is SMNVEV in the germline V gene (reference sequence). The CDR3 runs 15 residues. Trimming removed 6 bases from V and 0 bases from J, with 9 bases in between. CDR3 sequence: CASRSPGSGANVLTF. Written as DNA, the CDR3 is TGTGCCAGCAGATCTCCTGGCTCTGGGGCCAACGTCCTGACTTTC.

This clonotype has a handful of counts. Possible read error: a much larger clone is one base away. The V call is TRBV4-2, the J call TRBJ2-3; 9 positions agree with TRBD1. Per germline, CDR1 LGHNA and CDR2 YNFKEQ. The CDR3 has 15 residues. CDR3 loop: CASGQGTGPTDTQYF. The CDR3 DNA is TGTGCCAGCGGCCAAGGGACAGGGCCCACAGATACGCAGTATTTT.

This sequence joins TRBV5-5 and TRBJ2-7, with TRBD2 matching over 8 bases. V was clipped by 7 bases and J by 9 bases; unmatched bases: 15. This CDR3 comprises 14 residues. Germline CDR1 reads SGHKS; CDR2 reads YYEKEE (reference sequence). CDR3 loop: CASDFGLAGWVQYF. CDR3 nucleotide sequence: TGTGCCAGCGACTTTGGACTAGCAGGATGGGTGCAGTACTTC.

CDR3 residues: CASSLVGQGLDGYTF. Here the CDR3 DNA reads TGTGCCAGCAGCTTAGTGGGGCAGGGGTTGGATGGCTACACCTTC. The chain is built from TRBV7-2 and TRBJ1-2; D is possibly TRBD1 (6 bases). Between the trimmed V and J ends, which lost 1 base and 6 bases, there was a span of 15 bases. The length of the CDR3 is 15 residues. Per germline, CDR1 SGHTA and CDR2 FQGNSA.

This clonotype came up once. The chain uses TRBV29-1 and TRBJ1-1, with unresolved D. V was shortened by 3 bases and J by 1 base, with 9 bases between the two germline ends. The V gene's germline CDR1 is SQVTM and CDR2 ANQGSEA. The CDR3 consists of 13 residues. The CDR3 region is CSVEDAWNTEAFF. The DNA for the CDR3 is TGCAGCGTTGAGGACGCTTGGAACACTGAAGCTTTCTTT. Complete variable domain (other parts from reference TRBV29-1 and TRBJ1-1): SAVISQKPSRDICQRGTSLTIQCQVDSQVTMMFWYRQQPGQSLTLIATANQGSEATYESGFVIDKFPISRPNLTFSTLTVSNMSPEDSSIYLCSVEDAWNTEAFFGQGTRLTVV.

The CDR3 here is CSARKTDRAINYGYTF. CDR3 DNA sequence: TGCAGTGCTAGGAAGACCGACAGGGCCATTAACTATGGCTACACCTTC. This rearrangement joins TRBV20-1 to TRBJ1-2; TRBD1 aligns across 7 bases. Per germline, CDR1 DFQATT and CDR2 SNEGSKA (reference sequence). The junction had 11 bases not matched to a gene; V was cut back by 3 bases and J by 1 base. The length of the CDR3 is 16 residues.

Points on this clonotype: A read error may produce the germline difference seen at one junction end. The genes are TRBV20-1 and TRBJ2-5, with D perhaps matching TRBD2 (5 bases). CDR1 DFQATT and CDR2 SNEGSKA come from the germline V gene (reference sequence). The CDR3 is 12 residues long. CDR3 in DNA: TGCAGTGCCAGAGACTACAAAGAGACCCAGTACTTC. This translates into CSARDYKETQYF.

A word on this clonotype: One end of the junction varies from germline; a read error may be responsible. The rearrangement joins TRBV12-5 to TRBJ2-3; 10 bases map to TRBD2. Germline CDR1 reads LGHNT; CDR2 reads FRNRAP. This CDR3 contains 18 residues. The chain's CDR3 is CASGFNSGGFSSTDTQYF. CDR3 bases: TGTGCTAGTGGTTTCAATAGCGGGGGGTTCTCTAGCACGGATACGCAGTATTTT.

This sequence joins TRBV6-6 and TRBJ1-2; D unresolved. Per germline, CDR1 MNHNY and CDR2 SVGAGI (reference sequence). This CDR3 is built from 10 residues. The V end lost 8 bases, the J end lost 2 bases, and 3 bases lay between the germline ends. This CDR3 reads CASRNYGYTF. CDR3 DNA: TGTGCCAGCCGAAACTATGGCTACACCTTC.

The chain uses TRBV12-3 or TRBV12-4 and TRBJ2-3; maybe TRBD2 (6 bases). Trimming took off 7 bases at V and 1 base at J, with 9 bases between the two ends. The CDR3 runs 13 residues. CDR3 protein: CASKASGTDTQYF. The CDR3 DNA sequence: TGTGCCAGCAAAGCTAGCGGCACAGATACGCAGTATTTT.

This clonotype appeared once. A much larger clone is a single base away; this may be a read error. The rearrangement joins TRBV5-5 to TRBJ2-1; the D gene is possibly TRBD2 (5 bases). Per the germline V gene, CDR1 is SGHKS and CDR2 is YYEKEE (reference sequence). The CDR3 sequence is 16 residues long. The CDR3 loop is CASSFLALSSYSEQFF. The CDR3 DNA reads as TGTGCCAGCAGCTTCCTAGCACTGAGCTCCTACAGTGAGCAGTTCTTC.

The genes are TRBV2 and TRBJ1-6, with 12 bases matching TRBD1. The CDR3 totals 16 residues. Trimming took 10 bases from V and 14 from J; bases not matched to a gene: 18. Germline-derived CDR1 and CDR2 are SNHLY and FYNNEI. CDR3 sequence: CATRITGDRGRPALHF. The CDR3 DNA reads as TGTGCCACCCGGATCACTGGGGACAGGGGGCGTCCAGCCCTCCACTTT. The full variable domain, in which reference TRBV2 and TRBJ1-6 provide the parts outside the CDR3, is EPEVTQTPSHQVTQMGQEVILRCVPISNHLYFYWYRQILGQKVEFLVSFYNNEISEKSEIFDDQFSVERPDGSNFTLKIRSTKLEDSAMYFCATRITGDRGRPALHFGNGTRLTVT.